The T cell receptor beta chain under discussion was sequenced for a study of CD8 T cells in Susac syndrome. Study summary: At the time their blood was drawn, patients with Susac syndrome were either therapy-naive, on corticosteroids (with some of them also receiving intravenous immunoglobulin), or on intravenous immunoglobulin alone. Study-level results: CD4+ T cell repertoires in Susac syndrome exhibited no evidence of clonal expansion.

The CD8+ and CD4+ T cells were negatively isolated, with the TEMRA cells enriched by FACS. With random hexamers, reverse transcription was performed on about 0.45 to 1 ug of RNA. It was immunoSEQ multiplex PCR that amplified TCR beta CDR3 across 54 Vbeta and 13 Jbeta. TCRdb processed the immunoSEQ multiplex PCR reads anew with MiXCR; each CDR3 protein has one entry. The sample has approximately 210,000 distinct CDR3 sequences; approximately 94% are singletons. In regard to this clonotype: What it recognizes is unknown.

Source material: CD4+ T cells from PBMCs. The sequence derives from a human donor with Susac syndrome.

Written as DNA, the CDR3 is TGTGCCAGCAGCCTCCCGAGGACTGCGAGCTCCTACAATGAGCAGTTCTTC. It is translated as CASSLPRTASSYNEQFF. This chain uses TRBV3-1 with TRBJ2-1, with TRBD2 as a possible D gene (5 bases). The germline gives CDR1 LGHDT, CDR2 YNNKEL (reference sequence). This CDR3 is 17 amino acids long. Trimming took off 4 bases at V and 0 bases at J, with 16 bases between the two ends.